The 10 T cell receptor beta chains below come from one sample, sequenced in a study of T cells after yellow fever vaccination (dated by TCRdb to the late 2010s). Reading the label with the study, this specimen's treatment or condition is: live attenuated yellow fever vaccine strain. Library preparation employed 5' RACE. Sequencing was carried out with an Illumina HiSeq 2500. Using fastp trimming at Q25 and MiXCR clonotype assembly, TCRdb reanalyzed the public sequencing data and kept in-frame beta chains. Identical CDR3 proteins give one entry, which carries the most common genes and DNA. The sample yields approximately 96,000 distinct CDR3 sequences; about 8.8% were counted once. The ten biggest clones cover around 17% of the sample. Source: CD8+ T cells not binding an NS4B(214-222) dextramer, sorted from PBMCs, taken approximately 15 days after the first yellow fever vaccination. The intended sense of this specimen's cell subset or site label: NS4B epitope dextramer-negative CD8 T cells. These receptors came from a man aged 18 to 30 who received the YFV17D yellow fever vaccine.

Many counts were recorded for this clonotype. The DNA for the CDR3 is TGTGCCAGCAGCGCGGGACTAGCGGGGCCCTGGCAGTTCTTC. Amino acid sequence: CASSAGLAGPWQFF. This sequence joins TRBV12-3 or TRBV12-4 and TRBJ2-1; 13 positions agree with TRBD2. CDR3 length: 14 residues. V shed 6 bases, J shed 12 bases, and the junction held 8 bases outside the gene matches.

This clonotype was detected a few times. The gene calls are TRBV20-1 and TRBJ2-7; D may be TRBD2 (5 bases). Trimming cost V 6 bases and J 4 bases, with 10 bases left between them. The CDR3 totals 11 residues. Germline CDR1 reads DFQATT; CDR2 reads SNEGSKA (reference sequence). Here the CDR3 DNA reads TGCAGTGCCGGACGGGGTTACGAGCAGTACGTC. Translation: CSAGRGYEQYV.

The V call is TRBV6-5, the J call TRBJ1-1; unclear D gene. V lost 1 base to trimming and J lost 7 bases, with 13 bases between them. This CDR3 spans 14 amino acids. CDR1 MNHEY and CDR2 SVGAGI come from the germline V gene. The CDR3 spells CASSYLSINSEAFF. CDR3 sequence (DNA): TGTGCCAGCAGTTACTTGTCCATTAATAGTGAAGCTTTCTTT.

This clonotype appeared a few times. The chain employs TRBV11-1 and TRBJ2-2; 10 positions match TRBD1. The junction had 11 bases not matched to a gene; V was cut back by 5 bases and J by 2 bases. The V gene's germline CDR1 is SGHAT and CDR2 FQDESV (reference sequence). The CDR3 spans 18 residues. The CDR3 protein is CASSNRMTGGLNTGELFF. CDR3 nucleotides: TGTGCCAGCAGCAACCGAATGACAGGGGGCTTAAACACCGGGGAGCTGTTTTTT.

This clonotype was detected a few times. The chain uses TRBV4-2 and TRBJ2-1; the match to TRBD2 covers 9 bases. The germline V gene has CDR1 LGHNA and CDR2 YNFKEQ. CDR3 length: 14 residues. V lost 4 bases and J lost 5; bases outside the gene matches: 3. This chain's CDR3 is CASSPSGGNNEQFF. CDR3 coding DNA: TGTGCCAGCAGCCCGAGCGGGGGGAACAATGAGCAGTTCTTC.

This clonotype was seen a handful of times. CDR3 loop: CASSLAGSADTQYF. CDR3 nucleotide sequence: TGTGCCAGCAGTCTAGCGGGAAGCGCAGATACGCAGTATTTT. This sequence joins TRBV7-9 and TRBJ2-3; 9 nucleotides line up with TRBD2. The CDR3 spans 14 residues. The V gene's germline CDR1 is SEHNR and CDR2 FQNEAQ (reference sequence). Losses at the gene ends were 6 bases for V and 4 bases for J; bases not matched to a gene: 5.

The V call is TRBV2, the J call TRBJ2-1; 9 bases match TRBD2. CDR1 is SNHLY and CDR2 is FYNNEI in the germline V gene. CDR3 length: 14 amino acids. J gave up 9 bases and V 9 bases, and 12 bases lay outside the gene matches. The CDR3 loop reads CARDLAGVGGEQFF. The CDR3 coding sequence is TGTGCCAGAGACTTAGCGGGGGTAGGCGGTGAGCAGTTCTTC.

The table lists this clonotype with a few counts. The gene calls are TRBV11-1 and TRBJ1-1; TRBD1 agrees at 8 bases. The germline V gene has CDR1 SGHAT and CDR2 FQDESV (reference sequence). CDR3 length: 18 amino acids. Germline trimming cut 4 bases from V and 6 bases from J; bases unmatched to any gene: 19. CDR3 protein: CASSSPGTGFLVRAEAFF. In DNA, the CDR3 is TGTGCCAGCAGCTCTCCGGGGACAGGATTTCTTGTACGGGCTGAAGCTTTCTTT.

This clonotype was found a few times. This rearrangement joins TRBV29-1 to TRBJ1-2; TRBD1 matches at 9 bases. Germline V gene data show CDR1 as SQVTM and CDR2 as ANQGSEA. Trimming cost V 7 bases and J 8 bases; bases outside gene matches: 5. The length of the CDR3 is 11 residues. The CDR3 here is CSARTGEGYTF. The CDR3 region has the DNA TGCAGCGCGAGGACAGGGGAAGGCTACACCTTC. Complete variable domain (other parts from reference TRBV29-1 and TRBJ1-2): SAVISQKPSRDICQRGTSLTIQCQVDSQVTMMFWYRQQPGQSLTLIATANQGSEATYESGFVIDKFPISRPNLTFSTLTVSNMSPEDSSIYLCSARTGEGYTFGSGTRLTVV.

The V gene is TRBV15, the J gene TRBJ2-2, with 8 bases identical to TRBD1. Germline V lookup: CDR1 LNHNV, CDR2 YYDKDF (reference sequence). The CDR3 runs 16 residues. V dropped 1 base and J dropped 5; count of bases not matched to a gene: 6. In nucleotides, the CDR3 is TGTGCCACCAGCAGAGGGACAGGGTCATGGACCGGGGAGCTGTTTTTT. Protein: CATSRGTGSWTGELFF. Filled out from reference TRBV15 and TRBJ2-2, the complete variable domain reads DAMVIQNPRYQVTQFGKPVTLSCSQTLNHNVMYWYQQKSSQAPKLLFHYYDKDFNNEADTPDNFQSRRPNTSFCFLDIRSPGLGDTAMYLCATSRGTGSWTGELFFGEGSRLTVL.